Included here is one T cell receptor beta chain sequence, with context. The CDR3 is made up of 15 amino acids. Germline values: CDR1 MNHEY, CDR2 SVGEGT. Trimming removed 7 bases from V and 7 bases from J, with 20 bases in between. The data derive from a study of metastatic and nonmetastatic thyroid tumors. Study-wide background: Repertoires from malignant and benign thyroid patients were compared across blood and tumor or nodule tissue.

No treatment had been given to any patient before thyroid surgery. Original processing methods: CDR3 differences across clinicopathological groups were used to build a distant-metastasis classifier for papillary thyroid cancer. TCRdb reanalyzed the PCR reads via MiXCR. These V and J calls originate from TCRdb's pipeline instead of the authors' own analysis. The sample gives tens of thousands of clones, approximately 22% of which show up once; less than 4.5% is in the top ten. This TCR was sampled from a female donor with papillary thyroid cancer or a benign thyroid nodule (not recorded which). Some clones in this sample may be carry-over from other donors' samples. The chain uses TRBV6-2 or TRBV6-3 and TRBJ2-1; D call uncertain. Sequenced input: adjacent normal tissue. CDR3 sequence: CASILWHLPANEQFF. DNA for the CDR3: TGTGCCAGCATACTTTGGCACCTTCCGGCGAATGAGCAGTTCTTC.